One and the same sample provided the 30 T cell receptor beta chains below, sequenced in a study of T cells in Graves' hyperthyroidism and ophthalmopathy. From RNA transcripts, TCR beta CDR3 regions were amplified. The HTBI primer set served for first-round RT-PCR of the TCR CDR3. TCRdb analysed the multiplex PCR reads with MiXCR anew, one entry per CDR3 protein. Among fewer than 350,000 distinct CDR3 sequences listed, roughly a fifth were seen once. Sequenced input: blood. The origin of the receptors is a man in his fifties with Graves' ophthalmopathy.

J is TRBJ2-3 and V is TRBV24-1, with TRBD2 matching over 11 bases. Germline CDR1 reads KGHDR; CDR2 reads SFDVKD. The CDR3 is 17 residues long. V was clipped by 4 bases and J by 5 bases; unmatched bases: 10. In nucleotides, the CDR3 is TGTGCCACCAGTGAGTCCGGACTAGCGGGCTTGGGAGATACGCAGTATTTT. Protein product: CATSESGLAGLGDTQYF.

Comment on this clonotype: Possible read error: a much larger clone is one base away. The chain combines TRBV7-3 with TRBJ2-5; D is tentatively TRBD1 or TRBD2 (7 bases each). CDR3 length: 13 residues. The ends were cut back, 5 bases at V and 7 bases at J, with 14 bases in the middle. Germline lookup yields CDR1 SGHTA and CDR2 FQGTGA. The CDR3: CASSQGGGGTQYF. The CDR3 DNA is TGTGCCAGCAGCCAGGGGGGGGGGGGGACCCAGTACTTC.

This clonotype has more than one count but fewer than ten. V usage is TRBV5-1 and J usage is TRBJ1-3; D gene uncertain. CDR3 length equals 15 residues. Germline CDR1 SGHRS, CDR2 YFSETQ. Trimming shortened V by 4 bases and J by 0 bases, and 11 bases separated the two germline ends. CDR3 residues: CASSTDTTSGNTIYF. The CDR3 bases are TGCGCCAGCAGCACCGACACAACCTCTGGAAACACCATATATTTT.

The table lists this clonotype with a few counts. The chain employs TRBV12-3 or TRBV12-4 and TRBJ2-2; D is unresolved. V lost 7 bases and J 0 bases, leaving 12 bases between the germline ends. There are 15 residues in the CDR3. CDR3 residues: CASNLVQSNTGELFF. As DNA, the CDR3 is TGTGCCAGCAACCTTGTACAGTCGAACACCGGGGAGCTGTTTTTT.

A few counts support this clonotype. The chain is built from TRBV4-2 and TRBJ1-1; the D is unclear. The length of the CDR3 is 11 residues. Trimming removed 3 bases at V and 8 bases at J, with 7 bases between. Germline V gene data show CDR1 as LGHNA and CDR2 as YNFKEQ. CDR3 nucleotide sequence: TGTGCCAGCAGCCAGAGTTCCGAAGCTTTCTTT. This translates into CASSQSSEAFF.

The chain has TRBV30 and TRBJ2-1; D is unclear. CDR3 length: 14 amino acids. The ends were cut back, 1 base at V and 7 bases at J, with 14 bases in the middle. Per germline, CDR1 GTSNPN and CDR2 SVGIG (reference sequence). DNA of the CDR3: TGTGCCTGGAGTGCCCTCCCCGGATCAAATGAGCAGTTCTTC. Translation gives CAWSALPGSNEQFF.

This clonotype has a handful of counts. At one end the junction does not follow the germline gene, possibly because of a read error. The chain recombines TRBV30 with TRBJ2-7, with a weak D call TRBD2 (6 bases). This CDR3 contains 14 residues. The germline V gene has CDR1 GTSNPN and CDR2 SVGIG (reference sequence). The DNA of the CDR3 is TGTGTCTGGAGTACGGACTACCCGCCCTACGAGCAGTACTTC. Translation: CVWSTDYPPYEQYF. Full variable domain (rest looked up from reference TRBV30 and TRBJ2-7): SQTIHQWPATLVQPVGSPLSLECTVEGTSNPNLYWYRQAAGRGLQLLFYSVGIGQISSEVPQNLSASRPQDRQFILSSKKLLLSDSGFYLCVWSTDYPPYEQYFGPGTRLTVT.

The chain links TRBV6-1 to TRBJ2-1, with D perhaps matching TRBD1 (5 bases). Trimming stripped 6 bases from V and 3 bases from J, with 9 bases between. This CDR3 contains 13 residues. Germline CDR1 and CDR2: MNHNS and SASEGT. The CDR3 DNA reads TGTGCCAGCAGAAAAACAGGCTACAATGAGCAGTTCTTC. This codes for CASRKTGYNEQFF.

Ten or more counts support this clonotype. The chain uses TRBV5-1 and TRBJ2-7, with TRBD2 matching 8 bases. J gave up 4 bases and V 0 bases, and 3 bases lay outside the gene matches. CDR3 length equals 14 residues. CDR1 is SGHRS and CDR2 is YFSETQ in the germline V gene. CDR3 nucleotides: TGCGCCAGCAGCTTGGAGGGACTAGGGTACGAGCAGTACTTC. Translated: CASSLEGLGYEQYF.

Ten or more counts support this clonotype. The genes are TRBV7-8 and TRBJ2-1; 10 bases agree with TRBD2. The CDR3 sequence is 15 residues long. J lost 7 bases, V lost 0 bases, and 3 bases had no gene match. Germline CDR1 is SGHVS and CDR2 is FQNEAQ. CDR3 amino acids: CASSLARTSGNEQFF. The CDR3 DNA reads TGTGCCAGCAGCTTAGCTAGGACTAGCGGAAATGAGCAGTTCTTC.

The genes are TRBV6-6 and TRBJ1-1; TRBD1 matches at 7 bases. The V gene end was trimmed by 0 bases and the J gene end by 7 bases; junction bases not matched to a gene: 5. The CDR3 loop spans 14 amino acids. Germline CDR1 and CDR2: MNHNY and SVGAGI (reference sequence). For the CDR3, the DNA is TGTGCCAGCAGTTACTCGCGACAGGGAATTGAAGCTTTCTTT. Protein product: CASSYSRQGIEAFF.

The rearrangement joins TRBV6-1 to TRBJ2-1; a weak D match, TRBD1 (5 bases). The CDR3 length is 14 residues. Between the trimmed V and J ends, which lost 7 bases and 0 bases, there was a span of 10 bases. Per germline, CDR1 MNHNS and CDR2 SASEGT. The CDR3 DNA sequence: TGTGCCAGCATCCTAGGGGTCTCCTACAATGAGCAGTTCTTC. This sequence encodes CASILGVSYNEQFF.

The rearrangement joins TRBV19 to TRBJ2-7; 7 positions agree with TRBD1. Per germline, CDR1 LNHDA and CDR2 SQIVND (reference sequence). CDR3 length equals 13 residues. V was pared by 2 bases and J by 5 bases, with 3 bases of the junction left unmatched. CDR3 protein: CASSIRQGHEQYF. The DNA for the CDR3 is TGTGCCAGTAGTATAAGACAGGGCCACGAGCAGTACTTC.

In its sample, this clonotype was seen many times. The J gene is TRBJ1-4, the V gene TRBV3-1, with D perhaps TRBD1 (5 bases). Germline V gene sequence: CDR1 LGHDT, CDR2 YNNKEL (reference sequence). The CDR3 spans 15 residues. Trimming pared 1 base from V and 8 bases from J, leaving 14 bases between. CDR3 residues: CASSQGPGASEKLFF. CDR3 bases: TGTGCCAGCAGCCAAGGCCCCGGGGCGAGCGAAAAACTGTTTTTT.

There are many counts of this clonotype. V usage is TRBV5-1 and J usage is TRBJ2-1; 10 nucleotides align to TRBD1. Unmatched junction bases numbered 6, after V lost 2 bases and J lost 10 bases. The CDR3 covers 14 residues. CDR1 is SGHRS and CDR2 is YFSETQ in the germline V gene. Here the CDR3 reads CASSFGQGGREQFF. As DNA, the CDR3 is TGCGCCAGCAGCTTCGGACAGGGGGGTAGGGAGCAGTTCTTC. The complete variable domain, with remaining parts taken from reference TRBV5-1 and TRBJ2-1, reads KAGVTQTPRYLIKTRGQQVTLSCSPISGHRSVSWYQQTPGQGLQFLFEYFSETQRNKGNFPGRFSGRQFSNSRSEMNVSTLELGDSALYLCASSFGQGGREQFFGPGTRLTVL.

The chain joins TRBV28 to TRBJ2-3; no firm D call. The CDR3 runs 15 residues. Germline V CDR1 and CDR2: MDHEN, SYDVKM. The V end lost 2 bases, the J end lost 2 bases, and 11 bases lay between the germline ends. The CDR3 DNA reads TGTGCCAGCAGTTTACGCGACACACTCACAGATACGCAGTATTTT. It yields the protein CASSLRDTLTDTQYF.

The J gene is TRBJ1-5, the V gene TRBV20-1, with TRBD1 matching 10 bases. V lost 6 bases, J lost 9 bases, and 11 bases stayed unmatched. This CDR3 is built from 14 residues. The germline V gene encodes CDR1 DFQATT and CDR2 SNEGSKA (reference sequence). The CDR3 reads CSADPGQGIRPQHF. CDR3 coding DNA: TGCAGTGCCGACCCGGGACAGGGGATCAGGCCCCAGCATTTT.

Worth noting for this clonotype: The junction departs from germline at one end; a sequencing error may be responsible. The chain's CDR3 is CASSYSPGRPSDLYF. In DNA, the CDR3 is TGTGCCAGCAGTTACTCCCCTGGCAGGCCCAGCGACCTGTATTTT. This chain uses TRBV6-2 or TRBV6-3 with TRBJ2-2; D is uncertain. The germline gives CDR1 MNHEY, CDR2 SVGEGT. The CDR3 is made up of 15 amino acids.

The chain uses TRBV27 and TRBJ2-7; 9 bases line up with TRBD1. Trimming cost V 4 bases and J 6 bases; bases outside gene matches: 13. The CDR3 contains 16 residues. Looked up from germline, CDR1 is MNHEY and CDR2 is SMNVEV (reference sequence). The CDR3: CASSSNGWDRAPEQYF. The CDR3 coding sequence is TGTGCCAGCAGTTCCAACGGGTGGGACAGGGCTCCCGAGCAGTACTTC.

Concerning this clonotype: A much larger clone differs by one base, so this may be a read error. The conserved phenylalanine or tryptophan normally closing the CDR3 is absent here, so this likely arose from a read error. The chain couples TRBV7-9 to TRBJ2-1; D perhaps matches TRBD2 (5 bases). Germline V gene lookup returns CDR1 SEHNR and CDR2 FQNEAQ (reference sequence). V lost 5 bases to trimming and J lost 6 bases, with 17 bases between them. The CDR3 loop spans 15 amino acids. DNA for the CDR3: TGTGCCAGCAGCGGCCGGGAACCGGACTTCAATGAGCAGTTCTCC. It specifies CASSGREPDFNEQFS.

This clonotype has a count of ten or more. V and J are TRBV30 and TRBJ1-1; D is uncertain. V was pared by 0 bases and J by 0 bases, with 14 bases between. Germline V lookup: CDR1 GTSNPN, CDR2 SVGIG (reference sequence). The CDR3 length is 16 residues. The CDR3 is CAWSVGPVSMNTEAFF. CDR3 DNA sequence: TGTGCCTGGAGTGTAGGCCCAGTTTCCATGAACACTGAAGCTTTCTTT. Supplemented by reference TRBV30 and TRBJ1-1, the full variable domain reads SQTIHQWPATLVQPVGSPLSLECTVEGTSNPNLYWYRQAAGRGLQLLFYSVGIGQISSEVPQNLSASRPQDRQFILSSKKLLLSDSGFYLCAWSVGPVSMNTEAFFGQGTRLTVV.

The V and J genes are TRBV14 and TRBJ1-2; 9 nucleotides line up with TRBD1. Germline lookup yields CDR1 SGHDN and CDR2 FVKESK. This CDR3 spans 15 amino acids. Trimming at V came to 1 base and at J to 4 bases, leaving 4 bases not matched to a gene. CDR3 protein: CASSQATGGIYGYTF. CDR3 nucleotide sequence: TGTGCCAGCAGCCAAGCTACAGGGGGCATCTATGGCTACACCTTC. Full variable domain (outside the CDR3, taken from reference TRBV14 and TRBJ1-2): EAGVTQFPSHSVIEKGQTVTLRCDPISGHDNLYWYRRVMGKEIKFLLHFVKESKQDESGMPNNRFLAERTGGTYSTLKVQPAELEDSGVYFCASSQATGGIYGYTFGSGTRLTVV.

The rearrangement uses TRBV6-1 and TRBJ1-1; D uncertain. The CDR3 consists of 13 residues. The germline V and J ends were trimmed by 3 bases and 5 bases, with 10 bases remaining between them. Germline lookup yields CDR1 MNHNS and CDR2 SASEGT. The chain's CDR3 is CASSDNLGTEAFF. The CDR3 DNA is TGTGCCAGCAGTGATAACTTAGGAACTGAAGCTTTCTTT.

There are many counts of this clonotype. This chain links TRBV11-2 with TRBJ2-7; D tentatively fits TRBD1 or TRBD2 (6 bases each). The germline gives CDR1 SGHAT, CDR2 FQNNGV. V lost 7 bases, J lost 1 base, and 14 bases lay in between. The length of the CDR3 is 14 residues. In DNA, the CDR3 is TGTGCCAGCATCCTCCAAGGGGGGTCCTACGAGCAGTACTTC. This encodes CASILQGGSYEQYF.

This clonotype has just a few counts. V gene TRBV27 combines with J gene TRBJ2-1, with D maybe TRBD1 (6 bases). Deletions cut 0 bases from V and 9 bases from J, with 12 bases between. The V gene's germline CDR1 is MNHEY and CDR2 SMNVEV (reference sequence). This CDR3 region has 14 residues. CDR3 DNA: TGTGCCAGCAGTTTATCGGTAGGGGGTACTGAGCAGTTCTTC. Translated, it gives CASSLSVGGTEQFF.

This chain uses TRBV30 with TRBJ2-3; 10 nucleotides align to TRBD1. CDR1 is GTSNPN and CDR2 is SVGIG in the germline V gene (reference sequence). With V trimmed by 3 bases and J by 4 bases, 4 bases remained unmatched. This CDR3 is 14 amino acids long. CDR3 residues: CAWRRQGAPDTQYF. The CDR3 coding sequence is TGTGCCTGGAGAAGACAGGGGGCACCAGATACGCAGTATTTT.

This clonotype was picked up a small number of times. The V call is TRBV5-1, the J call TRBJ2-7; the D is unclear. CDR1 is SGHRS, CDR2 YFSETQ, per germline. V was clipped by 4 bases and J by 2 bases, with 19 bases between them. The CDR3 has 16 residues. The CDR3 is CASSRGNSIRTYEQYF. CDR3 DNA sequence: TGCGCCAGCAGCCGTGGCAACAGCATCAGAACCTACGAGCAGTACTTC. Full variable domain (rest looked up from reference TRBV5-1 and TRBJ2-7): KAGVTQTPRYLIKTRGQQVTLSCSPISGHRSVSWYQQTPGQGLQFLFEYFSETQRNKGNFPGRFSGRQFSNSRSEMNVSTLELGDSALYLCASSRGNSIRTYEQYFGPGTRLTVT.

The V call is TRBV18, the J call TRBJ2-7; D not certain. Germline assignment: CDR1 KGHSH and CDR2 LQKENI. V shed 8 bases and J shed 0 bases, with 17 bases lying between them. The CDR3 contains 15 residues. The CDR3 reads CASATYGALSYEQYF. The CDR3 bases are TGTGCCAGCGCCACCTACGGAGCCCTCTCCTACGAGCAGTACTTC.

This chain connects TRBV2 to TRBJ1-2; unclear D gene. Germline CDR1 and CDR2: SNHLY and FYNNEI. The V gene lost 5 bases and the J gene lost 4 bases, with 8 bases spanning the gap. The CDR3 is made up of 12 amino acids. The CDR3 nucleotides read TGTGCCAGCAGTTTCGCGACCTATGGCTACACCTTC. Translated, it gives CASSFATYGYTF.

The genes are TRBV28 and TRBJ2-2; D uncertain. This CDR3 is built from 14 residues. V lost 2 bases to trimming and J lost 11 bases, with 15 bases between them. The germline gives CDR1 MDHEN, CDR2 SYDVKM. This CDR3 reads CASSLVNVGVELFF. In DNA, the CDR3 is TGTGCCAGCAGTTTAGTTAATGTGGGCGTCGAGCTGTTTTTT. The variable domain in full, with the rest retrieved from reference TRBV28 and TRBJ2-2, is DVKVTQSSRYLVKRTGEKVFLECVQDMDHENMFWYRQDPGLGLRLIYFSYDVKMKEKGDIPEGYSVSREKKERFSLILESASTNQTSMYLCASSLVNVGVELFFGEGSRLTVL.